The 12 T cell receptor beta chains below all came from one sample that was sequenced in a study of cytomegalovirus exposure and HLA in healthy donors. Sequencing was performed with immunoSEQ multiplex PCR; in TCRdb, only in-frame clones are kept and a portion is missing. The repertoire holds 140,000 or so clones, with roughly 92% as singletons. The sample taken for sequencing was PBMCs. The origin of the receptors is a man between 18 and 29 years old in good health and CMV-seronegative.

The V call is TRBV7-2, the J call TRBJ2-5, with TRBD1 matching over 9 bases. V lost 5 bases, J lost 3 bases, and 13 bases stayed unmatched. CDR1 is SGHTA, CDR2 FQGNSA, per germline. The CDR3 loop spans 17 amino acids. The CDR3 is CASSPNRGHRSEETQYF. For the CDR3, the DNA is TGTGCCAGCAGCCCCAACAGGGGGCACCGATCCGAAGAGACCCAGTACTTC.

The CDR3 region is CASRGGGFINEQYF. The CDR3 nucleotides read TGTGCCAGCAGAGGGGGGGGGTTCATCAACGAGCAGTACTTC. This chain connects TRBV27 to TRBJ2-7; the D gene is possibly TRBD2 (7 bases). Germline V CDR1 and CDR2: MNHEY, SMNVEV (reference sequence). The CDR3 runs 14 residues. V dropped 6 bases and J dropped 5 bases, with 17 bases sitting between them.

The genes are TRBV11-2 and TRBJ2-7; 11 bases are shared with TRBD2. CDR3 length: 19 amino acids. Per the germline V gene, CDR1 is SGHAT and CDR2 is FQNNGV. After removal of 0 bases from V and 2 bases from J, the junction contained 12 bases not matched to a gene. The CDR3 reads CASSLERTLAGGPPYEQYF. CDR3 nucleotides: TGTGCCAGCAGCTTAGAGAGGACCCTAGCGGGGGGACCCCCCTACGAGCAGTACTTC.

The chain carries TRBV27 and TRBJ1-1; a possible D gene is TRBD1 (6 bases). Germline V CDR1 and CDR2: MNHEY, SMNVEV (reference sequence). Trimming stripped 7 bases from V and 5 bases from J, with 20 bases between. CDR3 size: 15 residues. The DNA for the CDR3 is TGTGCCAGCACCGGTCGAGGGCTTAGGGGGACTGAAGCTTTCTTT. Amino acid sequence: CASTGRGLRGTEAFF.

This rearrangement joins TRBV16 to TRBJ1-5; TRBD1 matches at 7 bases. Trimming took 4 bases from V and 0 from J; bases not matched to a gene: 9. Germline V gene sequence: CDR1 KGHSY, CDR2 FQNENV. CDR3 length: 17 residues. Here the CDR3 DNA reads TGTGCCAGCAGCCCCTTCGGACAGGACCATAGCAATCAGCCCCAGCATTTT. This sequence encodes CASSPFGQDHSNQPQHF.

J is TRBJ2-3 and V is TRBV12-2; the table assigns TRBD2, which was not confirmed against the DNA. TRBV12-2 is a known pseudogene. There are 17 residues in the CDR3. DNA for the CDR3: TGTGCAAGTCGCTTAGCTAGCCTAGCGGGAACCACAGATACGCAGTATTTT. This codes for CASRLASLAGTTDTQYF.

The gene calls are TRBV7-2 and TRBJ2-1, with 10 bases aligning to TRBD1. Losses at the gene ends were 2 bases for V and 6 bases for J; bases not matched to a gene: 7. The CDR3 has 16 amino acids. The germline gives CDR1 SGHTA, CDR2 FQGNSA. The chain's CDR3 is CASSLIGTGALNEQFF. The CDR3 coding sequence is TGTGCCAGCAGCTTAATTGGGACAGGGGCCCTCAATGAGCAGTTCTTC.

This chain joins TRBV2 and TRBJ2-1, with 8 bases identical to TRBD2. CDR1 and CDR2 from the germline V gene are SNHLY and FYNNEI. The V and J ends lost 8 bases and 10 bases, in that order; junction bases with no gene match: 16. There are 15 residues in the CDR3. The CDR3 region is CASDDAAGEVWEQFF. The DNA of the CDR3 is TGTGCCAGCGATGACGCAGCGGGAGAAGTATGGGAGCAGTTCTTC.

The chain carries TRBV28 and TRBJ2-7; possibly TRBD1 for D (6 bases). This CDR3 contains 14 residues. The V gene lost 6 bases and the J gene lost 0 bases, with 12 bases spanning the gap. Germline V gene sequence: CDR1 MDHEN, CDR2 SYDVKM. The CDR3 nucleotides are TGTGCCAGCAGCCCAGGGGCTAGCTCCTACGAGCAGTACGTC. As protein: CASSPGASSYEQYV.

The chain combines TRBV6-6 with TRBJ2-7, with D possibly TRBD1 on 6 matching bases. CDR3 length: 13 residues. Trimming pared 8 bases from V and 4 bases from J, leaving 15 bases between. CDR1 is MNHNY and CDR2 is SVGAGI in the germline V gene (reference sequence). This CDR3 reads CASEGHSDYEQYV. The CDR3 nucleotides read TGTGCCAGCGAGGGACATTCAGATTACGAGCAGTACGTC.

The rearrangement joins TRBV28 to TRBJ1-1; TRBD1 agrees at 10 bases. Germline trimming cut 5 bases from V and 1 base from J; bases unmatched to any gene: 4. Germline lookup yields CDR1 MDHEN and CDR2 SYDVKM. CDR3 length: 15 residues. CDR3 amino acids: CASSNDRGQNTEAFF. The CDR3 DNA follows: TGTGCCAGCAGTAATGACAGGGGGCAGAACACTGAAGCTTTCTTT.

The chain recombines TRBV7-2 with TRBJ1-4, with TRBD1 as a possible D gene (6 bases). The CDR3 runs 17 residues. V lost 2 bases, J lost 5 bases, and 18 bases lay in between. Germline V gives CDR1 SGHTA, CDR2 FQGNSA. The CDR3 nucleotides are TGTGCCAGCAGCTTACCCCTAACAGGGTCCAGGAATGAAAAACTGTTTTTT. It is translated as CASSLPLTGSRNEKLFF.